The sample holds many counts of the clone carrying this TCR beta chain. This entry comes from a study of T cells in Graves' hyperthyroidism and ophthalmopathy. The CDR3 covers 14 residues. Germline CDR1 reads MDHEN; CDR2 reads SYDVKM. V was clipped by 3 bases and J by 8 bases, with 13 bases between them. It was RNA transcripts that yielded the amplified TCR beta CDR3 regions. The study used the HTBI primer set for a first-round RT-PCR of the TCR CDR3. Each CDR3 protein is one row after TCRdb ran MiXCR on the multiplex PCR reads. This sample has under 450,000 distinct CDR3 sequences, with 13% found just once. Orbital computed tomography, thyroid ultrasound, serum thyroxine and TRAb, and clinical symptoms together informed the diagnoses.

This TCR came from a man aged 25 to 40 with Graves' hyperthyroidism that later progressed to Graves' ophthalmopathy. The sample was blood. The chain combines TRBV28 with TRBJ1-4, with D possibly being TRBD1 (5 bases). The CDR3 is CASSLRGPGEKLFF. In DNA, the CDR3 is TGTGCCAGCAGTTTGAGGGGACCCGGCGAAAAACTGTTTTTT.